Sequencing of this T cell receptor (beta chain) was carried out in a study of blood T cell repertoires in COVID-19. Study at large: Sample material is recorded as cDNA or gDNA derived from T cells, B-cell-depleted T cells, or PBMCs.

There are 14 residues in the CDR3. V dropped 0 bases and J dropped 14 bases, with 14 bases sitting between them. Germline V lookup: CDR1 MNHNS, CDR2 SASEGT. Enrolment of Seattle patients took place during active infection, and they were followed longitudinally. In the authors' workflow: Nucleated cell number was recorded as an estimate derived from reference gene primer amplification. Clones were read by immunoSEQ multiplex PCR, and TCRdb kept only the in-frame ones, dropping some. The V and J calls and clone size are taken from that table; D and trimming were inferred from the DNA. The data show 200,000 to 250,000 clones, over 80% seen once.

V gene TRBV6-1 combines with J gene TRBJ1-6; tentative D call: TRBD1 (5 bases). Source material: peripheral blood. This TCR came from a woman aged 25 to 39 with COVID-19, enrolled during active disease. For the CDR3, the DNA is TGTGCCAGCAGTGAAGCGCTTCAGGGCAGCACCCTCCACTTT. Protein: CASSEALQGSTLHF.